What follows are 27 T cell receptor beta chains derived from one specimen sequenced in a study of T cells in localized non-small cell lung cancer. The protocol was immunoSEQ multiplex PCR, while the TCRdb copy is restricted to in-frame clones and leaves out a portion. The table includes approximately 28,000 clones, 80% to 95% detected once. The specimen comprised peripheral blood, sampled before any cancer treatment. The receptors stem from a female donor at least 60 years old with stage I lung adenocarcinoma.

The chain carries TRBV10-3 and TRBJ1-1; D not resolved. The CDR3 runs to 14 residues. V was cut by 8 bases and J by 3 bases, with 16 bases left in between. CDR1 is ENHRY, CDR2 SYGVKD, per germline. This CDR3 reads CAIAVEGYDTEAFF. CDR3 sequence (DNA): TGTGCCATCGCTGTAGAGGGTTACGACACTGAAGCTTTCTTT.

The V call is TRBV19, the J call TRBJ2-1; 7 bases align to TRBD2. V lost 6 bases and J lost 5; bases outside the gene matches: 4. Germline V lookup: CDR1 LNHDA, CDR2 SQIVND (reference sequence). The CDR3 spans 13 residues. This chain's CDR3 is CASSRDYNNEQFF. For the CDR3, the DNA is TGTGCCAGTAGCCGGGACTACAACAATGAGCAGTTCTTC. The full variable domain, its missing parts supplied by reference TRBV19 and TRBJ2-1, is DGGITQSPKYLFRKEGQNVTLSCEQNLNHDAMYWYRQDPGQGLRLIYYSQIVNDFQKGDIAEGYSVSREKKESFPLTVTSAQKNPTAFYLCASSRDYNNEQFFGPGTRLTVL.

CDR3 nucleotide sequence: TGTGCCAGCAGCCCAAGGGGGTCGGGCCGCTCCTACGAGCAGTACTTC. Translation gives CASSPRGSGRSYEQYF. The chain has TRBV28 and TRBJ2-7, with D perhaps matching TRBD1 (6 bases). The CDR3 length is 16 residues. With 6 bases removed from V and 0 bases from J, the gap between germline ends came to 18 bases. The germline CDR1 and CDR2 sequences are MDHEN and SYDVKM.

The chain combines TRBV2 with TRBJ1-1; no definite D call. The ends were cut back, 1 base at V and 0 bases at J, with 15 bases in the middle. The CDR3 covers 17 residues. Germline V CDR1 and CDR2: SNHLY, FYNNEI. Here the CDR3 DNA reads TGTGCCAGCAGTGAAGAGGCAGAAGGCACCATGAACACTGAAGCTTTCTTT. Protein: CASSEEAEGTMNTEAFF.

V and J are TRBV19 and TRBJ1-1; D call uncertain. The V gene lost 7 bases and the J gene lost 6 bases, with 18 bases spanning the gap. CDR1 is LNHDA and CDR2 is SQIVND in the germline V gene (reference sequence). The CDR3 sequence is 14 residues long. The CDR3 DNA is TGTGCCAGTATCCCTGGTCGGGGTCGCGCTGAAGCTTTCTTT. Translation: CASIPGRGRAEAFF.

The chain has TRBV7-2 and TRBJ1-4; possible D gene TRBD1, 6 bases. This CDR3 region has 15 residues. CDR1 is SGHTA and CDR2 is FQGNSA in the germline V gene. The V and J ends lost 6 bases and 3 bases respectively, with 14 bases between them. The CDR3 region has the DNA TGTGCCAGCAGAAACGTGGGGGCTCCTAATGAAAAACTGTTTTTT. Amino acid sequence: CASRNVGAPNEKLFF.

The chain uses TRBV5-1 and TRBJ1-4; D not certain. Germline V lookup: CDR1 SGHRS, CDR2 YFSETQ. CDR3 length: 14 amino acids. Trimming took off 5 bases at V and 0 bases at J, with 8 bases between the two ends. The CDR3 protein is CASSPSPTNEKLFF. The CDR3 DNA sequence: TGCGCCAGCAGTCCCTCTCCAACTAATGAAAAACTGTTTTTT.

The chain recombines TRBV20-1 with TRBJ2-5; 7 bases agree with TRBD1. The J call may not be correct, given that the DNA end is closer to TRBJ2-7. This CDR3 is built from 11 residues. The V gene's germline CDR1 is DFQATT and CDR2 SNEGSKA (reference sequence). CDR3 in DNA: TGCAGTGCTCAGGGGGACTACGAGCAGTACTTC. Translation gives CSAQGDYEQYF.

This rearrangement joins TRBV25-1 to TRBJ1-1; D ambiguous. V lost 4 bases and J 6 bases, leaving 15 bases between the germline ends. The CDR3 has 14 residues. CDR1 MGHDK and CDR2 SYGVNS come from the germline V gene. The CDR3 bases are TGTGCCAGCAGTGTGGACGGACGGTACGCTGAAGCTTTCTTT. It specifies CASSVDGRYAEAFF.

The genes are TRBV30 and TRBJ2-7; weak D call: TRBD1 (6 bases). Trimming took off 2 bases at V and 3 bases at J, with 11 bases between the two ends. This CDR3 is built from 13 residues. Germline CDR1 GTSNPN, CDR2 SVGIG (reference sequence). The CDR3 region has the DNA TGTGCCTGGAGTCCGGGACAAGACTACGAGCAGTACTTC. This codes for CAWSPGQDYEQYF.

The J gene is TRBJ2-6, the V gene TRBV2; weak D call: TRBD2 (5 bases). V lost 6 bases to trimming and J lost 0 bases, with 9 bases between them. The CDR3 loop spans 15 amino acids. Germline CDR1 and CDR2: SNHLY and FYNNEI. The DNA of the CDR3 is TGTGCCAGCAGACGGGAACTCTCTGGGGCCAACGTCCTGACTTTC. Translation gives CASRRELSGANVLTF. Full variable domain (remainder filled in from reference TRBV2 and TRBJ2-6): EPEVTQTPSHQVTQMGQEVILRCVPISNHLYFYWYRQILGQKVEFLVSFYNNEISEKSEIFDDQFSVERPDGSNFTLKIRSTKLEDSAMYFCASRRELSGANVLTFGAGSRLTVL.

V gene TRBV28 combines with J gene TRBJ1-2; D not certain. CDR1 and CDR2 (germline): MDHEN, SYDVKM. With 5 bases removed from V and 8 bases from J, the gap between germline ends came to 12 bases. The CDR3 totals 12 residues. The CDR3: CASSASTGGYTF. The CDR3 DNA is TGTGCCAGCAGTGCTTCTACGGGGGGCTACACCTTC.

The chain carries TRBV5-1 and TRBJ2-7, with TRBD1 matching 9 bases. V dropped 4 bases and J dropped 0; count of bases not matched to a gene: 2. The CDR3 contains 14 residues. Germline CDR1 and CDR2: SGHRS and YFSETQ. CDR3 in amino acids: CASSRTGVSYEQYF. The CDR3 region has the DNA TGCGCCAGCAGCCGGACAGGGGTCTCCTACGAGCAGTACTTC.

This clone was counted a single time. This rearrangement joins TRBV15 to TRBJ1-5; no reliable D call. Germline CDR1 is LNHNV and CDR2 is YYDKDF (reference sequence). This CDR3 has 13 amino acids. Trimming left V 0 bases short and J 4 bases short, with 4 bases between. CDR3 nucleotide sequence: TGTGCCACCAGCAGAGATTGGAATCAGCCCCAGCATTTT. Translated: CATSRDWNQPQHF.

J is TRBJ2-3 and V is TRBV4-2; TRBD2 might be the D (6 bases). CDR1 is LGHNA and CDR2 is YNFKEQ in the germline V gene. This CDR3 comprises 19 residues. Trimming stripped 2 bases from V and 2 bases from J, with 23 bases between. CDR3 nucleotide sequence: TGTGCCAGCAGCCAAAAACCCCCGGCTAGCGAATACTACACAGATACGCAGTATTTT. Its protein is CASSQKPPASEYYTDTQYF.

In nucleotides, the CDR3 is TGTGCCAGCAGCTCGGGACAGGGTTGGACCGGGGAGCTGTTTTTT. Residues: CASSSGQGWTGELFF. The rearrangement uses TRBV7-7 and TRBJ2-2; 9 nucleotides align to TRBD1. Trimming took 4 bases from V and 5 from J; bases not matched to a gene: 5. The CDR3 is made up of 15 amino acids. CDR1 and CDR2 from the germline V gene are SSHAT and FNYEAQ (reference sequence).

The chain employs TRBV29-1 and TRBJ1-5; no clear D gene. The germline gives CDR1 SQVTM, CDR2 ANQGSEA. The V end was cut by 6 bases, the J end by 0 bases, with 15 bases between. The length of the CDR3 is 15 residues. The CDR3 sequence is CSVVESDVSNQPQHF. In nucleotides, the CDR3 is TGCAGCGTCGTGGAGTCAGACGTTAGCAATCAGCCCCAGCATTTT.

The chain joins TRBV27 to TRBJ2-5, with D tentatively TRBD2 (8 bases). V lost 6 bases, J lost 5 bases, and 22 bases lay in between. Germline V gene lookup returns CDR1 MNHEY and CDR2 SMNVEV (reference sequence). The CDR3 is 16 residues long. The CDR3 protein is CASRPQGGLGRETQYF. The CDR3 DNA follows: TGTGCCAGCAGGCCCCAGGGGGGACTAGGCAGGGAGACCCAGTACTTC.

The V and J genes are TRBV19 and TRBJ2-2; D is perhaps TRBD1 or TRBD2 (5 bases each). The CDR3 spans 17 residues. Per germline, CDR1 LNHDA and CDR2 SQIVND (reference sequence). Trimming left V 4 bases short and J 4 bases short, with 19 bases between. CDR3 sequence: CASSKIQAGTSTGELFF. The CDR3, as DNA: TGTGCCAGTAGTAAAATTCAGGCCGGGACCTCCACCGGGGAGCTGTTTTTT.

This clone was recorded once. The rearrangement links TRBV19 to TRBJ2-7; tentatively, D is TRBD1 (5 bases). The CDR3 extends over 14 amino acids. CDR1 is LNHDA and CDR2 is SQIVND in the germline V gene (reference sequence). Trimming stripped 4 bases from V and 2 bases from J, with 12 bases between. The CDR3 sequence: CASSKTVFTYEQYF. DNA of the CDR3: TGTGCCAGTAGTAAGACAGTCTTTACCTACGAGCAGTACTTC. Variable domain in full (rest from reference TRBV19 and TRBJ2-7): DGGITQSPKYLFRKEGQNVTLSCEQNLNHDAMYWYRQDPGQGLRLIYYSQIVNDFQKGDIAEGYSVSREKKESFPLTVTSAQKNPTAFYLCASSKTVFTYEQYFGPGTRLTVT.

The CDR3 bases are TGTGCCAGTAGTATCGGACAGGGGGAGGCAGATACGCAGTATTTT. Translated: CASSIGQGEADTQYF. The chain combines TRBV19 with TRBJ2-3; TRBD1 agrees at 10 bases. The V gene end was trimmed by 3 bases and the J gene end by 4 bases; junction bases not matched to a gene: 4. This CDR3 is built from 15 residues. The germline gives CDR1 LNHDA, CDR2 SQIVND (reference sequence).

J is TRBJ1-1 and V is TRBV5-5, with D possibly TRBD1 on 6 matching bases. V was pared by 4 bases and J by 3 bases, with 10 bases between. Germline-derived CDR1 and CDR2 are SGHKS and YYEKEE (reference sequence). The CDR3 has 13 amino acids. The CDR3 reads CASSPGDYTEAFF. The CDR3 nucleotides are TGTGCCAGCAGCCCAGGGGACTACACTGAAGCTTTCTTT.

The chain employs TRBV19 and TRBJ1-5; D is undetermined. V was trimmed by 3 bases and J by 3 bases, leaving 9 bases between them. CDR3 length: 14 residues. Germline loops: CDR1 LNHDA, CDR2 SQIVND (reference sequence). The DNA of the CDR3 is TGTGCCAGTAGTATTATGGGATACAATCAGCCCCAGCATTTT. Its translation is CASSIMGYNQPQHF.

The V gene is TRBV5-1, the J gene TRBJ2-7; no firm D call. This CDR3 comprises 14 residues. With 0 bases removed from V and 3 bases from J, the gap between germline ends came to 10 bases. Per the germline V gene, CDR1 is SGHRS and CDR2 is YFSETQ. The CDR3 is CASSLEGSGYEQYF. The CDR3 nucleotides read TGCGCCAGCAGCTTGGAAGGGTCTGGCTACGAGCAGTACTTC.

The V call is TRBV7-8, the J call TRBJ2-5; D assignment may be TRBD1 or TRBD2 (5 bases each). The CDR3 spans 13 residues. The germline V and J ends were trimmed by 1 base and 5 bases, with 8 bases remaining between them. Germline V lookup: CDR1 SGHVS, CDR2 FQNEAQ. The CDR3 coding sequence is TGTGCCAGCAGCTTAGGGGGGTGGGAGACCCAGTACTTC. It yields the protein CASSLGGWETQYF.

The V call is TRBV7-3, the J call TRBJ1-2; D remains ambiguous. V lost 1 base and J 6 bases, leaving 9 bases between the germline ends. CDR1 and CDR2 from the germline V gene are SGHTA and FQGTGA. CDR3 length: 13 residues. The CDR3 DNA is TGTGCCAGCAGCTTAAGCCCATTGGATGGCTACACCTTC. This gives the protein CASSLSPLDGYTF.

V gene TRBV6-4 combines with J gene TRBJ2-1; 7 positions match TRBD1. CDR3 size: 14 residues. Germline V gene lookup returns CDR1 MRHNA and CDR2 SNTAGT. V lost 4 bases, J lost 10 bases, and 10 bases stayed unmatched. The CDR3 DNA reads TGTGCCAGCAGTGCAGGGGGACGGTCCTCGGAGCAGTTCTTC. Translated: CASSAGGRSSEQFF.